The 13 T cell receptor beta chains in this list originate from one sample, sequenced in a study of Graves' ophthalmopathy and Graves' hyperthyroidism (dated by TCRdb to the late 2010s). TCRdb names Illumina HiSeq 2000 as the instrument used. TCR beta CDR3 regions were amplified from RNA transcripts for repertoire sequencing. A first-round RT-PCR used HTBI primers with the Qiagen OneStep RT-PCR kit, followed by a second-round multiplex PCR, size selection and purification. TCRdb handled the public reads itself, with Q25 trimming in fastp and clone calling in MiXCR, and kept productive beta chains. Under each unique CDR3 protein, matching rows form one entry showing the most common genes and DNA. The sample table shows 900,000 to 1,200,000 distinct CDR3 sequences, and less than 45% are seen once. The ten top clones hold approximately 12% of the sample. The specimen was peripheral blood or thyroid tissue (not recorded which). Source of these receptors: an adult man with Graves' hyperthyroidism.

V is TRBV7-9 and J is TRBJ2-5; D gene unclear. The CDR3 is made up of 13 amino acids. Germline CDR1 SEHNR, CDR2 FQNEAQ (reference sequence). Between the trimmed V and J ends, which lost 6 bases and 2 bases, there was a span of 10 bases. The CDR3: CASSPFGQETQYF. CDR3 DNA: TGTGCCAGCAGTCCTTTTGGGCAAGAGACCCAGTACTTC.

The rearrangement links TRBV5-1 to TRBJ2-5; perhaps TRBD1 as D (6 bases). The CDR3 is made up of 16 amino acids. Germline CDR1 and CDR2: SGHRS and YFSETQ. V was cut by 2 bases and J by 9 bases, with 23 bases left in between. The CDR3 loop reads CASSFTGTQSRRAQYF. The CDR3, as DNA: TGCGCCAGCAGCTTTACCGGGACACAGTCGCGTAGGGCCCAGTACTTC.

A note on this clonotype: The germline gene is not matched at one end of the junction; a read error may be the cause. V and J are TRBV12-3 or TRBV12-4 and TRBJ1-1, with TRBD1 identical over 8 bases. CDR3 length equals 14 residues. The CDR3 nucleotides are TGTGCCAGCAGCAAAAGGACAGGGCTAACTGAAGCCTGCTTT. It translates to CASSKRTGLTEACF.

The chain joins TRBV7-9 to TRBJ2-2; 8 nucleotides agree with TRBD1. This CDR3 region has 15 residues. Germline-derived CDR1 and CDR2 are SEHNR and FQNEAQ (reference sequence). The CDR3 is CAADADRVLTGELFF. CDR3 in DNA: TGTGCAGCAGACGCGGACAGGGTTTTGACCGGGGAGCTGTTTTTT.

Of note for this clonotype: Being one base from a much bigger clone, this may be a read error. This sequence joins TRBV12-3 or TRBV12-4 and TRBJ1-1; tentative D call: TRBD1 (6 bases). The germline V and J ends were trimmed by 7 bases and 1 base, with 10 bases remaining between them. The CDR3 runs 13 residues. The CDR3 bases are TGTGCCAGCACTAACAGGGAGAACACTGAAGCTTTCTTT. Its translation is CASTNRENTEAFF.

About this clonotype: This sequence may be a read error, since a much larger clone differs from it by one base. The chain joins TRBV20-1 to TRBJ2-2; 7 bases match TRBD2. V lost 2 bases and J lost 4; bases outside the gene matches: 7. Germline CDR1 is DFQATT and CDR2 is SNEGSKA (reference sequence). CDR3 size: 15 residues. This CDR3 is CSARLAELSTGELFF. The CDR3 DNA is TGCAGTGCTAGACTAGCGGAACTCAGCACCGGGGAGCTGTTTTTT.

This clonotype has a handful of counts. Its ends do not fully match the called genes, so a read error is possible. J is TRBJ2-6 and V is TRBV29-1; 15 positions agree with TRBD2. The CDR3 has 11 residues. Looked up from germline, CDR1 is SQVTM and CDR2 is ANQGSEA. The CDR3: CSVAGLAGGIF. CDR3 nucleotide sequence: TGCAGCGTGGCTGGACTAGCGGGAGGGATTTTC.

V usage is TRBV2 and J usage is TRBJ2-5; D is perhaps TRBD1 (6 bases). This CDR3 region has 12 residues. The V and J ends lost 9 bases and 4 bases respectively, with 12 bases between them. CDR1 is SNHLY, CDR2 FYNNEI, per germline. The CDR3 loop reads CARSQGRETQYF. CDR3 nucleotide sequence: TGTGCCAGATCCCAGGGGCGAGAGACCCAGTACTTC. The full variable domain, its missing parts supplied by reference TRBV2 and TRBJ2-5, is EPEVTQTPSHQVTQMGQEVILRCVPISNHLYFYWYRQILGQKVEFLVSFYNNEISEKSEIFDDQFSVERPDGSNFTLKIRSTKLEDSAMYFCARSQGRETQYFGPGTRLLVL.

The chain links TRBV29-1 to TRBJ1-2, with 7 bases that match TRBD1. Per the germline V gene, CDR1 is SQVTM and CDR2 is ANQGSEA. The CDR3 extends over 15 amino acids. J gave up 0 bases and V 6 bases, and 10 bases lay outside the gene matches. The CDR3 spells CSVRGTAGANYGYTF. CDR3 nucleotide sequence: TGCAGCGTCCGGGGGACAGCGGGGGCTAACTATGGCTACACCTTC.

CDR3 sequence reads: CASSTASGRPSGEQYF. CDR3 nucleotides: TGTGCCAGCAGCACCGCTAGCGGGAGGCCTTCGGGCGAGCAGTACTTC. This chain joins TRBV11-2 and TRBJ2-7; 11 bases are a match to TRBD2. The germline V gene encodes CDR1 SGHAT and CDR2 FQNNGV. The junction had 12 bases not matched to a gene; V was cut back by 5 bases and J by 6 bases. CDR3 length equals 16 residues.

This clonotype was counted at least ten times. The chain combines TRBV15 with TRBJ2-2; weak D call: TRBD1 (5 bases). Trimming removed 1 base at V and 4 bases at J, with 7 bases between. This CDR3 is built from 14 residues. Germline V lookup: CDR1 LNHNV, CDR2 YYDKDF (reference sequence). The CDR3 DNA reads TGTGCCACCAGCAGAGTTAGGGGCACCGGGGAGCTGTTTTTT. This gives the protein CATSRVRGTGELFF.

The genes are TRBV6-6 and TRBJ1-5; D is uncertain. Per the germline V gene, CDR1 is MNHNY and CDR2 is SVGAGI (reference sequence). The CDR3 sequence is 13 residues long. The V end was cut by 2 bases, the J end by 5 bases, with 7 bases between. DNA for the CDR3: TGTGCCAGCAGTTACAGCGATGATCAGCCCCAGCATTTT. Residues: CASSYSDDQPQHF.

V and J are TRBV12-3 or TRBV12-4 and TRBJ2-7; 9 nucleotides align to TRBD2. V lost 5 bases to trimming and J lost 0 bases; unmatched junction nucleotides: 8. This CDR3 is 16 amino acids long. CDR3 region: CASSALAGPFSYEQYF. The CDR3 nucleotides are TGTGCCAGCAGTGCCCTAGCGGGACCCTTCTCCTACGAGCAGTACTTC.